The clone carrying this TCR beta chain appeared once. Its matching antigen is unknown. This sample was included in a study of T cells in localized non-small cell lung cancer. Study-wide findings and caveats: Median detection of top 100 tumor clones in adjacent lung was 57 clones.

Assay used: immunoSEQ multiplex PCR; TCRdb lists only in-frame clones, some missing. The table lists under 50,000 clones, around 86% of them singletons, with approximately 17% in the top ten. The CDR3 runs 18 residues. The germline V gene encodes CDR1 KGHSH and CDR2 LQKENI. V was clipped by 5 bases and J by 0 bases; unmatched bases: 5. V gene TRBV18 combines with J gene TRBJ2-2, with 14 bases lining up with TRBD2. The material was peripheral blood mononuclear cells, obtained before any cancer treatment. This TCR was recovered from a man aged 35 to 70 with stage III lung adenocarcinoma. The CDR3 loop reads CASSSGLAGATNTGELFF. CDR3 DNA sequence: TGTGCCAGCTCATCGGGACTAGCGGGGGCAACGAACACCGGGGAGCTGTTTTTT.